The T cell receptor beta chain under discussion was sequenced for a study of cytomegalovirus exposure and HLA in healthy donors (dated by TCRdb to 2016 to 2017). Background for the entire study: An earlier analysis of approximately 640 of the donors reported more than 250 Gb of sequence data and around 110 million unique TCR beta sequences from 150 million to 200 million T cells. An early release covering 500 to 750 HLA-typed donors comprised approximately 300 gigabases of sequencing data and 65 million to 100 million unique TCR sequences. Among the roughly 380 genotyped donors, about 83% belonged to the genetic ancestry cluster associated with self-reported Caucasian donors. The study aimed to test whether signatures of past pathogen exposure could be identified by cataloging public T cell receptors. Using immunosequencing, the study profiled T cell repertoires from 550 to 750 subjects and related those repertoires to cytomegalovirus serostatus. A separate validation cohort of about 110 different subjects was used in addition to the 666-subject first cohort. To predict cytomegalovirus infection status, the study brought together high-throughput TCR immunosequencing, statistical association of individual TCRs with disease status, and machine learning. To study patterns of TCR occurrence, a later analysis re-analyzed previously published TCR beta repertoires from 500 to 850 donors and added high-resolution HLA genotyping. Rather than drawing on any new phenotypic data, the later analysis identified candidate immune exposures from TCR beta sequences and the way those sequences occurred across donors. In an earlier analysis of several hundred of the donors, high-throughput TCR beta sequencing was used to judge whether each TCR beta V gene segment behaved as functional or pseudogenic. Donor age, sex, ethnicity and CMV serostatus were compiled together with the repertoire data. Genome-wide SNP genotypes for about 65% of the 666 donors were used in a later genetic analysis, which treated that subset as a discovery cohort. Every repertoire in the discovery cohort had been generated on one and the same sequencing platform. Class I and class II HLA loci were covered by the typing at four-digit resolution. Typing coverage varied by locus: roughly 620-640 donors for A, B, C, DRB1 and DQB1; more than 500 for DQA1; more than 600 for DPA1; approximately 450 for DPB1. Roughly five DR-DQ haplotypes were handled as single units for association and clustering because linkage in the cohort was strong. On average, 235,054 unique TCR beta nucleotide sequences were sequenced per donor among 350 to 400 genotyped donors of the cohort, with roughly a sixth of those sequences being non-productive.

On the study overall, not on this receptor specifically: According to a later analysis, most CMV-associated TCR beta chains appeared to be HLA-restricted, and the HLA associations seemed to be driven largely by CMV exposure. Linkage disequilibrium might explain the correlated functional status among segregating V segments, but an unknown experimental factor could not be ruled out. Cytomegalovirus status was reported to be diagnosed by the classifier with high specificity and sensitivity in both the original and validation cohorts. Specific HLA alleles were associated with 16,951 TCR beta sequences at a false discovery rate of 0.05 in a later analysis. Only TCR beta chains were sequenced in this cohort, and the absence of alpha or paired-chain data limited detectable features. The study listed approximately 150 TCR beta chains as associated with cytomegalovirus. In a later analysis, HLA-associated TCR beta chains were found to be more clonally expanded and to have lower generation probabilities than equally common non-associated chains. Because counts were too low, seventeen rarely observed V segments, including chromosome 9 orphons, were left out of the earlier analysis of 500 to 650 of the donors. Some IMGT-functional V segments, including TRBV6-2 and TRBV6-3, could not be distinguished by the 87-base-pair reads and were therefore excluded. A later genetic analysis associated a missense DCLRE1C variant with V-gene and J-gene trimming of TCR beta chains, and an independent cohort replicated the association. A further reported finding was that TCR beta sequences accurately predicted the HLA-A and HLA-B alleles for most subjects in the first cohort. A later analysis found that TCR association rates varied across HLA loci, with DRB1 alleles showing the most associated TCRs and HLA-C alleles the fewest. The sequencing pipeline was judged likely to have produced a cluster of highly shared sequence variants as a technical artifact. It was suggested by the authors that the approach could potentially be generalized to other disease states and immunological phenotypes. Immune exposure information for the cohort was limited to CMV serostatus. Across donors, most TCR sequences were observed very rarely, whereas some public TCRs were present in many individuals. Several of the top co-occurrence clusters appeared to be linked to parvovirus B19, influenza, CMV and Epstein-Barr virus, according to a later analysis. In an earlier analysis of roughly 560 of the donors, most TCR beta V segments were observed in productive rearrangements about 87% or about 30% of the time, broadly matching IMGT annotations. A later genetic analysis reported fewer N-insertions in productive TCRs among donors in an Asian-associated ancestry cluster than the roughly 700-donor mean. Because HLA typing was missing for some donors at each locus, association tests included only the typed subset. Sequencing depth was assumed to be roughly uniform across donors in the presence/absence analyses, though that assumption may not hold. In vitro tests confirmed that a few of the cytomegalovirus-associated TCR beta chains recognize cytomegalovirus antigens. Assigning TCR associations to individual alleles was difficult when HLA alleles, especially DR and DQ, strongly co-occurred.

Library preparation was by the immunoSEQ multiplex PCR assay. A mixture of 60 forward primers for TCR Vbeta segments and 13 reverse primers for TCR Jbeta segments was used in the multiplex PCR. A multiplex PCR assay on genomic DNA amplified the CDR3 region of rearranged TCR beta genes. The amplified TCR beta libraries were sequenced on the Illumina HiSeq System as 87-base-pair reads. On the study's bioinformatics: A later analysis counted about 76 million unique TCR beta chains across the 650 to 800 repertoires, and 9 million to 14 million of these chains were shared by at least two donors. To remove PCR and sequencing errors, raw reads were error-corrected and collapsed into unique sequences using a nearest-neighbor algorithm that merged closely related sequences. To assign V, D and J gene segments, CDR3 sequences were aligned to IMGT reference sequences. For a sequence to be retained, at least a six-nucleotide match to both a V gene segment and a J gene segment was required. A rearrangement counted as productive if the CDR3 had no stop codons and remained in frame with V and J, and every other rearrangement counted as non-productive. Following IMGT convention, CDR3 was defined as the stretch from the second conserved V-encoded cysteine to the conserved J-encoded phenylalanine. The earlier analysis of about 590 of the donors excluded sequences that lacked an unambiguous match to a single V gene segment. In an earlier analysis of about 590 of the donors, a V segment was called functional when productive rearrangements were above 56.7%, and segregating when the standard deviation between donors exceeded 5%. A statistical classification framework was built for diagnosing cytomegalovirus status from the catalog of TCR beta chain sequences. In a later analysis, V and J genes were assigned by comparing TCR nucleotide sequences against IMGT/GENE-DB human TR gene sequences. The TCRdist pipeline was used in a later analysis to assign CDR3 sequences and most-parsimonious VDJ recombination scenarios. A later analysis defined each TCR beta chain by its CDR3 amino acid sequence plus V-gene family, and excluded reads lacking a unique V-gene family. In a later analysis, approximately 640 highly shared, low-generation-probability nucleotide sequences were removed to address suspected cross-contamination and a sequencing artifact. For each public chain, a later analysis derived a clonal expansion index from normalized ranks of inferred template counts within each repertoire. Generation probabilities in a later analysis came from a VDJ recombination model fitted to out-of-frame rearrangements, and those results were checked against IGoR. Hypergeometric tests were used in a later analysis to score TCR-TCR, TCR-HLA and TCR-CMV co-occurrence, with a repertoire-size bias correction applied to the TCR pairs. False discovery rates were estimated in a later analysis by permuting HLA or CMV assignments 20 times. A later analysis grouped co-occurring TCRs with DBSCAN, adding TCRdist sequence similarity when clustering within HLA-allele-positive subsets. Co-occurrence clustering excluded repertoires with fewer than 30,000 or more than 120,000 public chains, plus five with anomalous nucleotide sharing. This is the immuneACCESS table as TCRdb keeps it, with only in-frame sequences that have V and J called. A part of the clones is gone; compared with another copy, unresolved V genes explain less than half, and the rest is unexplained. D and trimming come from the DNA, and the V and J calls and clone size come from that table. The sample profile shows 200,000 or so clones; around 82% of them were found once. Approximately 0.26% of the sample is held by the ten biggest clonotypes.

In total, roughly 670 healthy bone marrow donors made up the cohort. Cohort members were all nominally healthy when sampled, although unrecorded immune exposures were likely present. The donor was CMV seronegative and was included in the group of 352 seronegative cohort members. Each donor provided a peripheral blood sample, and peripheral blood mononuclear cells were used for TCR beta sequencing. The Qiagen DNeasy Blood Extraction Kit was used to extract genomic DNA from the blood cell samples. This clone was counted once. Its binding antigen is unknown. No quality values exist for individual bases; no much larger clone is one base distant. From a lookup of the germline V gene (reference sequence), CDR1 and CDR2 are MNHEY and SMNVEV. Cut back by 3 bases and 0 bases, the V and J ends lie 6 bases apart. Including cysteine and phenylalanine, the CDR3 has 15 amino acids. Of the read, only the CDR3 DNA is kept; its 45 bases are in frame from base 1.

The chain uses TRBV27 and TRBJ2-6, with an unclear D gene assignment. The receptor comes from a boy younger than 18 in good health and CMV-seronegative. Sequenced: PBMCs. The base sequence is TGTGCCAGCAGTTTTCGGTTCTCTGGGGCCAACGTCCTGACTTTC. Its coded protein is CASSFRFSGANVLTF.